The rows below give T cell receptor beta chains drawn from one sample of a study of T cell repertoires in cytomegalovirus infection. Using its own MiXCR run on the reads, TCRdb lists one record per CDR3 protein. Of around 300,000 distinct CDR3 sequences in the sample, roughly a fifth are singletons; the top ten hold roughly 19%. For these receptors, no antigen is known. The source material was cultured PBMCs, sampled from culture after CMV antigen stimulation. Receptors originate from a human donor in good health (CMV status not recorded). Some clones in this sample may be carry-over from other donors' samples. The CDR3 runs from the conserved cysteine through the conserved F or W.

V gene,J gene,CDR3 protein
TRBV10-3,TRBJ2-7,CAISPGLAAYEQYF
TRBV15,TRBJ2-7,CATSRFYPGQGAYEQYF
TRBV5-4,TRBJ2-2,CASSRQTGETGELFF
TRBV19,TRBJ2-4,CASSPGQGLAKNIQYF
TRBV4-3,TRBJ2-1,CASSQALRATDEQFF
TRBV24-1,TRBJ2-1,CATGGGTGSYNEQFF
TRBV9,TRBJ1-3,CASSVVAGGGNTIYF
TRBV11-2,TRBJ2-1,CASSPLGTRTSGRYEQFF
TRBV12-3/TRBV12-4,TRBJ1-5,CASSLGTDNQPQHF
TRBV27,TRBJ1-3,CASSFGQFGNTIYF
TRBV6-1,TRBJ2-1,CASTTEDYFIYNEQFF
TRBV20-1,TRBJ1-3,CSARTALSSGNTIYF
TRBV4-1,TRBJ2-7,CASSQEGGLFNEQYF
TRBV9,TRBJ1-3,CASSVGTGDRRSGNTIYF
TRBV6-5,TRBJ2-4,CASSYSPLTRNIQYF
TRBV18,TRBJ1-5,CASSPQGVGNQPQHF
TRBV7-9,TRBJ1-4,CASSKQQGLNEKLFF